In this sample, the clone carrying this T cell receptor (beta chain) turned up once. J was trimmed by 1 base and V by 4 bases; bases with no gene match: 2. CDR1 is SGHDN and CDR2 is FVKESK in the germline V gene. The CDR3 length is 16 residues. The record originates from a study of blood T cell repertoires in COVID-19. Study background: The United States, Italy and Spain supplied acute and convalescent COVID-19 samples. From T cells, B-cell-depleted T cells, or PBMCs came the material, which was cDNA or gDNA.

Original data processing: Scientists estimated how many nucleated cells there were by amplifying reference gene primers. The table came from immunoSEQ multiplex PCR; TCRdb's copy has only in-frame clones and leaves some out. V and J calls plus clone size are reproduced from that table; the DNA served to infer D and trimming. Of around 25,000 clones detected, 85% to 90% appear once; the ten largest clones hold less than 9%. This sequence was found in a human donor in a cohort sampled during active COVID-19. The chain is built from TRBV14 and TRBJ2-3, with 13 bases matching TRBD2. Sequenced material: peripheral blood. The CDR3 here is CASSRTSGGRTDTQYF. CDR3 nucleotide sequence: TGTGCCAGCAGCCGGACTAGCGGGGGACGCACAGATACGCAGTATTTT.